This T cell receptor (beta chain) came from a study of T cell repertoires in cytomegalovirus infection. Looking at the study overall: Public signatures in TCR beta pointed to CMV infection and matching HLA type. Study findings and constraints: Carriers of CMV and the relevant HLA type were discriminated by public TCR beta frequency. It was HLA-C-restricted CMV-specific TCR beta clonotypes that dominated the response ex vivo.

On this clonotype itself: Its cognate antigen is unknown.

In TCRdb, the reads were re-called with MiXCR into one record per CDR3 protein. Among tens of thousands of distinct CDR3 sequences listed, approximately 22% were seen once. The CDR3 sequence is 15 residues long. The germline gives CDR1 SGHAT, CDR2 FQNNGV. Trimming removed 5 bases at V and 3 bases at J, with 17 bases between. The receptor's source is a human donor in good health (CMV status not recorded). Some clones in this sample may be carry-over from other donors' samples. The genes are TRBV11-2 and TRBJ2-7; D possibly matches TRBD1 or TRBD2 (5 bases each). Sample: PBMCs, sequenced either directly or after in vitro stimulation (not recorded which). CDR3 amino acids: CASSPRQGDLYEQYV. The CDR3 DNA reads TGTGCCAGCAGCCCCAGGCAGGGAGACCTCTACGAGCAGTACGTC.